These 13 T cell receptor beta chains originate from one sample sequenced in a study of OX40 agonist ivuxolimab in advanced cancers. Some clones are missing from TCRdb's copy, which holds only in-frame ones; the method was immunoSEQ multiplex PCR. The sample carries 43,000 or so clones, approximately 80% recorded once. The sample was CD4+ or CD8+ T cells sorted from blood, taken in a trial of the OX40 agonist ivuxolimab. The receptor set was obtained from an adult with an advanced solid tumor such as melanoma, head and neck, liver or kidney cancer.

This clone occurred many times. The rearrangement uses TRBV28 and TRBJ1-6; D not certain. This CDR3 is 13 amino acids long. Trimming cost V 2 bases and J 8 bases, with 7 bases left between them. Germline V lookup: CDR1 MDHEN, CDR2 SYDVKM. CDR3 nucleotide sequence: TGTGCCAGCAGTTTACAAATCGATTCACCCCTCCACTTT. This gives the protein CASSLQIDSPLHF.

This clone came up a few times. The J gene is TRBJ1-2, the V gene TRBV28; 10 positions agree with TRBD1. CDR3 size: 15 residues. Trimming took 4 bases from V and 3 from J; bases not matched to a gene: 5. The germline gives CDR1 MDHEN, CDR2 SYDVKM. The CDR3 sequence: CASSSGQGLDYGYTF. The CDR3 DNA reads TGTGCCAGCAGTTCGGGACAGGGGCTGGACTATGGCTACACCTTC.

The J gene is TRBJ2-1, the V gene TRBV11-2; 16 nucleotides agree with TRBD2. Trimming took 6 bases from V and 7 from J; bases not matched to a gene: 6. CDR1 and CDR2 from the germline V gene are SGHAT and FQNNGV. The CDR3 spans 16 residues. CDR3 protein: CASRSPGLAGGNEQFF. The CDR3 bases are TGTGCCAGCAGATCGCCGGGACTAGCGGGAGGGAATGAGCAGTTCTTC.

This chain joins TRBV5-1 and TRBJ2-1; D unresolved. CDR1 is SGHRS and CDR2 is YFSETQ in the germline V gene. The V and J ends lost 0 bases and 4 bases respectively, with 8 bases between them. This CDR3 contains 14 residues. CDR3 sequence (DNA): TGCGCCAGCAGCTTGGTTGGCGAGTACAATGAGCAGTTCTTC. Residues: CASSLVGEYNEQFF.

This chain links TRBV7-9 with TRBJ1-1, with D possibly being TRBD1 (5 bases). Between the trimmed V and J ends, which lost 1 base and 5 bases, there was a span of 11 bases. Germline CDR1 reads SEHNR; CDR2 reads FQNEAQ (reference sequence). The CDR3 is made up of 14 amino acids. The CDR3 region is CASSLGEGRTEAFF. The CDR3 DNA is TGTGCCAGCAGCTTAGGAGAGGGGAGGACTGAAGCTTTCTTT.

The V and J genes are TRBV2 and TRBJ2-3; 7 bases match TRBD2. The CDR3 consists of 13 residues. The junction had 3 bases not matched to a gene; V was cut back by 7 bases and J by 2 bases. Germline V gene lookup returns CDR1 SNHLY and CDR2 FYNNEI. CDR3 bases: TGTGCCAGCACGCGGGAGTACACAGATACGCAGTATTTT. The encoded protein is CASTREYTDTQYF.

This sequence joins TRBV7-3 and TRBJ2-5, with D possibly being TRBD1 (5 bases). Germline V gene lookup returns CDR1 SGHTA and CDR2 FQGTGA. The V and J ends lost 5 bases and 0 bases respectively, with 7 bases between them. The CDR3 totals 13 residues. The CDR3 loop is CASSTGDQETQYF. CDR3 nucleotide sequence: TGTGCCAGCAGCACAGGAGACCAAGAGACCCAGTACTTC. The variable domain in full, completed from reference TRBV7-3 and TRBJ2-5, reads GAGVSQTPSNKVTEKGKYVELRCDPISGHTALYWYRQSLGQGPEFLIYFQGTGAADDSGLPNDRFFAVRPEGSVSTLKIQRTERGDSAVYLCASSTGDQETQYFGPGTRLLVL.

This clone appeared a few times. The chain uses TRBV11-2 and TRBJ2-2, with D perhaps TRBD2 (5 bases). Germline lookup yields CDR1 SGHAT and CDR2 FQNNGV. V dropped 11 bases and J dropped 6 bases, with 16 bases sitting between them. The CDR3 covers 13 residues. This CDR3 reads CAGEIGSAGELFF. The DNA of the CDR3 is TGTGCCGGCGAAATTGGGAGTGCCGGGGAGCTGTTTTTT.

This chain links TRBV7-2 with TRBJ2-7; no clear D gene. The CDR3 is 12 amino acids. Trimming took 8 bases from V and 3 from J, leaving 11 bases between them. Germline V gene data show CDR1 as SGHTA and CDR2 as FQGNSA. The CDR3, as DNA: TGTGCCAGCGGCCCTAGTTACTACGAGCAGTACTTC. It yields the protein CASGPSYYEQYF.

This chain connects TRBV5-1 to TRBJ2-2, with D possibly matching TRBD2 (5 bases). V lost 3 bases and J 0 bases, leaving 9 bases between the germline ends. This CDR3 spans 15 amino acids. Germline V gene data show CDR1 as SGHRS and CDR2 as YFSETQ. CDR3 nucleotide sequence: TGCGCCAGCAGCTGGGATAGCGCGAACACCGGGGAGCTGTTTTTT. Translated, it gives CASSWDSANTGELFF.

This chain connects TRBV5-4 to TRBJ1-2, with unresolved D. Germline V gene lookup returns CDR1 SGHNT and CDR2 YYREEE (reference sequence). V was cut by 0 bases and J by 4 bases, with 7 bases left in between. The CDR3 covers 13 residues. CDR3 sequence reads: CASSLAGTYGYTF. DNA for the CDR3: TGTGCCAGCAGCTTGGCAGGTACCTATGGCTACACCTTC.

This clone was detected only once. The genes are TRBV6-1 and TRBJ1-1, with TRBD1 identical over 7 bases. The CDR3 spans 15 residues. The germline gives CDR1 MNHNS, CDR2 SASEGT. V lost 4 bases and J lost 5; bases outside the gene matches: 10. CDR3 sequence (DNA): TGTGCCAGCAGTGGGACAGGCACTATGAGAACTGAAGCTTTCTTT. It codes for CASSGTGTMRTEAFF.

The V and J genes are TRBV7-3 and TRBJ1-3, with D unclear. V was shortened by 5 bases and J by 3 bases, with 11 bases between the two germline ends. The CDR3 sequence is 14 residues long. The germline V gene encodes CDR1 SGHTA and CDR2 FQGTGA. The DNA for the CDR3 is TGTGCCAGCAGCCCCCGCAAGGGTGGAAACACCATATATTTT. Translated: CASSPRKGGNTIYF.